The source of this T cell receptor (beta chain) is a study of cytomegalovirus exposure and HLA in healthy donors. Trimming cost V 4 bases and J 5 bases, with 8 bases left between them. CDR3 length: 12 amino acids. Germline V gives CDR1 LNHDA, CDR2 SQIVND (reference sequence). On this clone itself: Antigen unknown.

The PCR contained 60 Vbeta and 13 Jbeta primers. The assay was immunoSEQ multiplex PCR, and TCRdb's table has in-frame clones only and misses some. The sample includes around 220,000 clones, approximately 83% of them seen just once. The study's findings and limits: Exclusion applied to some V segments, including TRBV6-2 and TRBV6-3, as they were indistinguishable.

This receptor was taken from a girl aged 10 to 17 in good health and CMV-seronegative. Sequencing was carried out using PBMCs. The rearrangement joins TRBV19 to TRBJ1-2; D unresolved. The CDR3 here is CASSRDSYGYTF. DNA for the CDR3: TGTGCCAGTAGTAGAGACTCGTATGGCTACACCTTC.